This entry lists 25 T cell receptor beta chains sequenced from one sample in a study of technical replicates of blood from a few donors. Sequenced by immunoSEQ multiplex PCR; TCRdb stores in-frame clones only, minus some. This sample yields 50,000 to 60,000 clones, of which around 91% are seen a single time; approximately 3.6% belongs to the top ten. Sample: PBMCs. The receptors were sampled from a human donor in good health. Some clones in this sample may be carry-over from other donors' samples.

The chain employs TRBV4-3 and TRBJ2-1, with 16 bases matching TRBD2. The CDR3 covers 18 residues. V lost 0 bases to trimming and J lost 8 bases; unmatched junction nucleotides: 7. The V gene's germline CDR1 is LGHNA and CDR2 YSLEER. CDR3: CASSQDPGTSGRGYEQFF. The CDR3, as DNA: TGCGCCAGCAGCCAAGATCCAGGGACTAGCGGGAGGGGGTATGAGCAGTTCTTC.

The V call is TRBV30, the J call TRBJ2-3, with 10 bases aligning to TRBD2. Trimming removed 2 bases from V and 5 bases from J; junction bases left unmatched: 13. The CDR3 is made up of 17 amino acids. CDR1 and CDR2 from the germline V gene are GTSNPN and SVGIG (reference sequence). The CDR3 DNA is TGTGCCTGGAGTCTCCTCGGAGCGGGAGGGTTGGGAGATACGCAGTATTTT. Translation gives CAWSLLGAGGLGDTQYF.

The J gene is TRBJ1-2, the V gene TRBV30; D uncertain. This CDR3 spans 14 amino acids. V dropped 3 bases and J dropped 8 bases, with 19 bases sitting between them. CDR1 and CDR2 from the germline V gene are GTSNPN and SVGIG (reference sequence). For the CDR3, the DNA is TGTGCCTGGAGCACGGGGATTCACGCCGGAGGCTACACCTTC. Its protein product is CAWSTGIHAGGYTF.

The chain is built from TRBV29-1 and TRBJ2-2; 8 bases are shared with TRBD1. Germline V gene data show CDR1 as SQVTM and CDR2 as ANQGSEA. Trimming removed 6 bases from V and 3 bases from J; junction bases left unmatched: 6. This CDR3 region has 14 residues. CDR3 coding DNA: TGCAGCGTAGACCAGGGGGCGGACACCGGGGAGCTGTTTTTT. Translating it yields CSVDQGADTGELFF.

This sequence joins TRBV5-6 and TRBJ1-1; TRBD1 is a possible D gene (6 bases). The CDR3 has 15 amino acids. CDR1 SGHDT and CDR2 YYEEEE come from the germline V gene. V lost 4 bases and J lost 4, with 17 bases in between. CDR3 bases: TGTGCCAGCAGCCAATTAGGGGGGGGTATCACTGAAGCTTTCTTT. Translated: CASSQLGGGITEAFF.

The J gene is TRBJ2-1, the V gene TRBV5-1; 9 bases are a match to TRBD2. V shed 3 bases, J shed 0 bases, and the junction held 16 bases outside the gene matches. This CDR3 contains 20 residues. The germline CDR1 and CDR2 sequences are SGHRS and YFSETQ. The CDR3 sequence: CASSWNPGLAPKSSYNEQFF. The CDR3 region has the DNA TGCGCCAGCAGCTGGAACCCGGGACTAGCCCCGAAGAGCTCCTACAATGAGCAGTTCTTC.

CDR3 nucleotides: TGTGCCAGCAGTTACTCACGGGACTCCTACGAGCAGTACTTC. Its protein product is CASSYSRDSYEQYF. This chain uses TRBV6-5 with TRBJ2-7; maybe TRBD2 (5 bases). The CDR3 loop spans 14 amino acids. Per the germline V gene, CDR1 is MNHEY and CDR2 is SVGAGI. V was pared by 0 bases and J by 0 bases, with 6 bases between.

The J gene is TRBJ2-2, the V gene TRBV5-4; possible D gene TRBD1, 6 bases. Trimming took off 0 bases at V and 2 bases at J, with 14 bases between the two ends. This CDR3 is 17 amino acids long. CDR1 and CDR2 (germline): SGHNT, YYREEE (reference sequence). As DNA, the CDR3 is TGTGCCAGCAGCTTGGCGTTGGTGGGGGCCAACACCGGGGAGCTGTTTTTT. Translation gives CASSLALVGANTGELFF. The full variable domain, completed using reference TRBV5-4 and TRBJ2-2, is ETGVTQSPTHLIKTRGQQVTLRCSSQSGHNTVSWYQQALGQGPQFIFQYYREEENGRGNFPPRFSGLQFPNYSSELNVNALELDDSALYLCASSLALVGANTGELFFGEGSRLTVL.

J is TRBJ2-7 and V is TRBV7-2, with 10 bases fitting TRBD2. The germline V gene has CDR1 SGHTA and CDR2 FQGNSA. The trim removed 2 bases at V and 7 bases at J, leaving 8 bases unmatched. The CDR3 is made up of 15 amino acids. CDR3 protein: CASSLIPSGSGEQYF. The CDR3 coding sequence is TGTGCCAGCAGCTTAATACCTAGCGGGAGTGGGGAGCAGTACTTC.

V and J are TRBV25-1 and TRBJ2-2; D ambiguous. The CDR3 spans 14 residues. V lost 6 bases and J 0 bases, leaving 8 bases between the germline ends. Germline CDR1 is MGHDK and CDR2 is SYGVNS. CDR3 region: CASRPVSNTGELFF. The CDR3 region has the DNA TGTGCCAGCAGACCGGTTTCGAACACCGGGGAGCTGTTTTTT.

The V and J genes are TRBV30 and TRBJ2-7; TRBD2 aligns across 12 bases. The V and J ends lost 1 base and 0 bases, in that order; junction bases with no gene match: 4. The CDR3 loop spans 16 amino acids. Germline V gene data show CDR1 as GTSNPN and CDR2 as SVGIG (reference sequence). The CDR3 DNA reads TGTGCCTGGAGTGCACCGGGACTAGCGGGCTCCTACGAGCAGTACTTC. The encoded protein is CAWSAPGLAGSYEQYF.

The chain recombines TRBV2 with TRBJ2-4; 7 bases match TRBD1. Trimming cost V 4 bases and J 2 bases; bases outside gene matches: 5. Germline V CDR1 and CDR2: SNHLY, FYNNEI. The CDR3 length is 15 residues. This chain's CDR3 is CASSVGGDTKNIQYF. The DNA of the CDR3 is TGTGCCAGCAGTGTAGGGGGCGATACCAAAAACATTCAGTACTTC.

V gene TRBV11-3 combines with J gene TRBJ2-1, with 7 bases that match TRBD1. Germline V CDR1 and CDR2: SGHNT, YENEEA. With V trimmed by 4 bases and J by 8 bases, 8 bases remained unmatched. The CDR3 contains 14 residues. The DNA of the CDR3 is TGTGCCAGCAGCTCGTACAGGGGTGGGGATGAGCAGTTCTTC. Translated, it gives CASSSYRGGDEQFF. The variable domain in full, completed from reference TRBV11-3 and TRBJ2-1, reads EAGVVQSPRYKIIEKKQPVAFWCNPISGHNTLYWYLQNLGQGPELLIRYENEEAVDDSQLPKDRFSAERLKGVDSTLKIQPAELGDSAVYLCASSSYRGGDEQFFGPGTRLTVL.

The V call is TRBV2, the J call TRBJ2-1; TRBD2 matches 9 bases. This CDR3 has 19 amino acids. The V and J ends lost 6 bases and 0 bases, in that order; junction bases with no gene match: 15. Germline CDR1 and CDR2: SNHLY and FYNNEI. The CDR3 nucleotides are TGTGCCAGCAGACACGGGTGGGAGACTAGCGGCATCTCCTACAATGAGCAGTTCTTC. Translated, it gives CASRHGWETSGISYNEQFF.

This chain joins TRBV6-6 and TRBJ2-5; tentatively, D is TRBD2 (6 bases). This CDR3 has 14 amino acids. Germline CDR1 is MNHNY and CDR2 is SVGAGI (reference sequence). V was trimmed by 6 bases and J by 5 bases, leaving 16 bases between them. The CDR3 bases are TGTGCCAGCAGAGACCGGGACTCACGGGAGACCCAGTACTTC. It is translated as CASRDRDSRETQYF.

The V and J genes are TRBV4-2 and TRBJ2-7, with D uncertain. V was cut by 0 bases and J by 3 bases, with 6 bases left in between. The germline V gene encodes CDR1 LGHNA and CDR2 YNFKEQ. The CDR3 extends over 13 amino acids. The CDR3 protein is CASSQDLSYEQYF. CDR3 bases: TGTGCCAGCAGCCAAGATCTAAGCTACGAGCAGTACTTC.

The CDR3 nucleotides are TGTGCCAGCAGTGAAGCGTTGACAGCCTTTGAAGCTTTCTTT. This codes for CASSEALTAFEAFF. V and J are TRBV6-1 and TRBJ1-1; maybe TRBD1 (5 bases). Germline CDR1 reads MNHNS; CDR2 reads SASEGT. The CDR3 is 14 residues long. Trimming stripped 0 bases from V and 7 bases from J, with 12 bases between.

This chain joins TRBV7-9 and TRBJ1-4; D remains ambiguous. The length of the CDR3 is 13 residues. Between the trimmed V and J ends, which lost 5 bases and 8 bases, there was a span of 12 bases. Germline loops: CDR1 SEHNR, CDR2 FQNEAQ (reference sequence). The CDR3 here is CASSGSSMEKLFF. In DNA, the CDR3 is TGTGCCAGCAGCGGTAGTTCCATGGAAAAACTGTTTTTT.

This chain uses TRBV6-5 with TRBJ2-1, with a tentative D call TRBD1 (6 bases). Trimming took off 0 bases at V and 8 bases at J, with 8 bases between the two ends. This CDR3 comprises 13 residues. The germline gives CDR1 MNHEY, CDR2 SVGAGI. This CDR3 is CASSYSRGYEQFF. CDR3 nucleotide sequence: TGTGCCAGCAGTTACTCGAGGGGGTATGAGCAGTTCTTC.

The rearrangement joins TRBV27 to TRBJ2-7; maybe TRBD2 (6 bases). The CDR3 is made up of 13 amino acids. V was shortened by 3 bases and J by 4 bases, with 10 bases between the two germline ends. Germline V gives CDR1 MNHEY, CDR2 SMNVEV (reference sequence). Here the CDR3 reads CASSFSGSYEQYF. The DNA for the CDR3 is TGTGCCAGCAGTTTTAGCGGAAGTTACGAGCAGTACTTC.

The rearrangement uses TRBV4-1 and TRBJ1-5, with D unresolved. Germline lookup yields CDR1 MGHRA and CDR2 YSYEKL. V was trimmed by 2 bases and J by 0 bases, leaving 5 bases between them. CDR3 length: 14 amino acids. CDR3 in DNA: TGCGCCAGCAGCCAATCATCTAGCAATCAGCCCCAGCATTTT. Protein product: CASSQSSSNQPQHF.

CDR3 region: CASSRDRGSEGYTF. CDR3 coding DNA: TGCGCCAGCAGCCGGGACAGGGGGTCGGAGGGCTACACCTTC. The genes are TRBV4-3 and TRBJ1-2; 11 bases fit TRBD1. The CDR3 totals 14 residues. Germline trimming cut 4 bases from V and 8 bases from J; bases unmatched to any gene: 6. The germline V gene encodes CDR1 LGHNA and CDR2 YSLEER.

V gene TRBV10-3 combines with J gene TRBJ2-5; TRBD2 aligns across 13 bases. This CDR3 region has 16 residues. J gave up 5 bases and V 3 bases, and 6 bases lay outside the gene matches. The germline V gene has CDR1 ENHRY and CDR2 SYGVKD. The CDR3 DNA reads as TGTGCCATCAGTGACTACGGGACTAGCGGGACTGAGACCCAGTACTTC. As protein: CAISDYGTSGTETQYF.

This clone was picked up one time. The chain carries TRBV30 and TRBJ1-6, with D possibly matching TRBD1 (5 bases). The CDR3 is 17 residues long. The V and J ends lost 2 bases and 4 bases respectively, with 18 bases between them. From germline, CDR1 is GTSNPN and CDR2 SVGIG (reference sequence). The DNA of the CDR3 is TGTGCCTGGAGTCTCCGGGGGTCGGGACCATATAATTCACCCCTCCACTTT. Protein sequence: CAWSLRGSGPYNSPLHF. The whole variable domain, filled in from reference TRBV30 and TRBJ1-6, reads SQTIHQWPATLVQPVGSPLSLECTVEGTSNPNLYWYRQAAGRGLQLLFYSVGIGQISSEVPQNLSASRPQDRQFILSSKKLLLSDSGFYLCAWSLRGSGPYNSPLHFGNGTRLTVT.

The gene calls are TRBV6-6 and TRBJ2-1; D might be TRBD2 (5 bases). V was clipped by 0 bases and J by 9 bases, with 15 bases between them. This CDR3 is 15 amino acids long. Germline CDR1 MNHNY, CDR2 SVGAGI (reference sequence). CDR3 sequence: CASSYSFPSGSEQFF. CDR3 DNA: TGTGCCAGCAGTTACTCGTTTCCCTCGGGGAGTGAGCAGTTCTTC.